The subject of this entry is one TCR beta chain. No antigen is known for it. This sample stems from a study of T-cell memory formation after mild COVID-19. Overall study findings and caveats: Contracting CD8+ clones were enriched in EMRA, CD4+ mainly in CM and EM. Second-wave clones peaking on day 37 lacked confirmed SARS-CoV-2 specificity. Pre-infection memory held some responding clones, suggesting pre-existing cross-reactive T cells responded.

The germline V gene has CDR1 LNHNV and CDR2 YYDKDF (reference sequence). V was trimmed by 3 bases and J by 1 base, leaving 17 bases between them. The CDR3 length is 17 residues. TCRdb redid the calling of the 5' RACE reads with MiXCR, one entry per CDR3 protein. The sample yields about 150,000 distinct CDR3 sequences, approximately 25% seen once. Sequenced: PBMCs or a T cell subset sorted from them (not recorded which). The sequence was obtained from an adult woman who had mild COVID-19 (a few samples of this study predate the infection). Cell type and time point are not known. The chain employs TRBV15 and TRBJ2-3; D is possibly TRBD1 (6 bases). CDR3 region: CATSRETGILGTDTQYF. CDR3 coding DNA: TGTGCCACCAGCAGGGAAACAGGGATTCTGGGCACAGATACGCAGTATTTT. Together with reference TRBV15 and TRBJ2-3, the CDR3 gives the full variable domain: DAMVIQNPRYQVTQFGKPVTLSCSQTLNHNVMYWYQQKSSQAPKLLFHYYDKDFNNEADTPDNFQSRRPNTSFCFLDIRSPGLGDTAMYLCATSRETGILGTDTQYFGPGTRLTVL.